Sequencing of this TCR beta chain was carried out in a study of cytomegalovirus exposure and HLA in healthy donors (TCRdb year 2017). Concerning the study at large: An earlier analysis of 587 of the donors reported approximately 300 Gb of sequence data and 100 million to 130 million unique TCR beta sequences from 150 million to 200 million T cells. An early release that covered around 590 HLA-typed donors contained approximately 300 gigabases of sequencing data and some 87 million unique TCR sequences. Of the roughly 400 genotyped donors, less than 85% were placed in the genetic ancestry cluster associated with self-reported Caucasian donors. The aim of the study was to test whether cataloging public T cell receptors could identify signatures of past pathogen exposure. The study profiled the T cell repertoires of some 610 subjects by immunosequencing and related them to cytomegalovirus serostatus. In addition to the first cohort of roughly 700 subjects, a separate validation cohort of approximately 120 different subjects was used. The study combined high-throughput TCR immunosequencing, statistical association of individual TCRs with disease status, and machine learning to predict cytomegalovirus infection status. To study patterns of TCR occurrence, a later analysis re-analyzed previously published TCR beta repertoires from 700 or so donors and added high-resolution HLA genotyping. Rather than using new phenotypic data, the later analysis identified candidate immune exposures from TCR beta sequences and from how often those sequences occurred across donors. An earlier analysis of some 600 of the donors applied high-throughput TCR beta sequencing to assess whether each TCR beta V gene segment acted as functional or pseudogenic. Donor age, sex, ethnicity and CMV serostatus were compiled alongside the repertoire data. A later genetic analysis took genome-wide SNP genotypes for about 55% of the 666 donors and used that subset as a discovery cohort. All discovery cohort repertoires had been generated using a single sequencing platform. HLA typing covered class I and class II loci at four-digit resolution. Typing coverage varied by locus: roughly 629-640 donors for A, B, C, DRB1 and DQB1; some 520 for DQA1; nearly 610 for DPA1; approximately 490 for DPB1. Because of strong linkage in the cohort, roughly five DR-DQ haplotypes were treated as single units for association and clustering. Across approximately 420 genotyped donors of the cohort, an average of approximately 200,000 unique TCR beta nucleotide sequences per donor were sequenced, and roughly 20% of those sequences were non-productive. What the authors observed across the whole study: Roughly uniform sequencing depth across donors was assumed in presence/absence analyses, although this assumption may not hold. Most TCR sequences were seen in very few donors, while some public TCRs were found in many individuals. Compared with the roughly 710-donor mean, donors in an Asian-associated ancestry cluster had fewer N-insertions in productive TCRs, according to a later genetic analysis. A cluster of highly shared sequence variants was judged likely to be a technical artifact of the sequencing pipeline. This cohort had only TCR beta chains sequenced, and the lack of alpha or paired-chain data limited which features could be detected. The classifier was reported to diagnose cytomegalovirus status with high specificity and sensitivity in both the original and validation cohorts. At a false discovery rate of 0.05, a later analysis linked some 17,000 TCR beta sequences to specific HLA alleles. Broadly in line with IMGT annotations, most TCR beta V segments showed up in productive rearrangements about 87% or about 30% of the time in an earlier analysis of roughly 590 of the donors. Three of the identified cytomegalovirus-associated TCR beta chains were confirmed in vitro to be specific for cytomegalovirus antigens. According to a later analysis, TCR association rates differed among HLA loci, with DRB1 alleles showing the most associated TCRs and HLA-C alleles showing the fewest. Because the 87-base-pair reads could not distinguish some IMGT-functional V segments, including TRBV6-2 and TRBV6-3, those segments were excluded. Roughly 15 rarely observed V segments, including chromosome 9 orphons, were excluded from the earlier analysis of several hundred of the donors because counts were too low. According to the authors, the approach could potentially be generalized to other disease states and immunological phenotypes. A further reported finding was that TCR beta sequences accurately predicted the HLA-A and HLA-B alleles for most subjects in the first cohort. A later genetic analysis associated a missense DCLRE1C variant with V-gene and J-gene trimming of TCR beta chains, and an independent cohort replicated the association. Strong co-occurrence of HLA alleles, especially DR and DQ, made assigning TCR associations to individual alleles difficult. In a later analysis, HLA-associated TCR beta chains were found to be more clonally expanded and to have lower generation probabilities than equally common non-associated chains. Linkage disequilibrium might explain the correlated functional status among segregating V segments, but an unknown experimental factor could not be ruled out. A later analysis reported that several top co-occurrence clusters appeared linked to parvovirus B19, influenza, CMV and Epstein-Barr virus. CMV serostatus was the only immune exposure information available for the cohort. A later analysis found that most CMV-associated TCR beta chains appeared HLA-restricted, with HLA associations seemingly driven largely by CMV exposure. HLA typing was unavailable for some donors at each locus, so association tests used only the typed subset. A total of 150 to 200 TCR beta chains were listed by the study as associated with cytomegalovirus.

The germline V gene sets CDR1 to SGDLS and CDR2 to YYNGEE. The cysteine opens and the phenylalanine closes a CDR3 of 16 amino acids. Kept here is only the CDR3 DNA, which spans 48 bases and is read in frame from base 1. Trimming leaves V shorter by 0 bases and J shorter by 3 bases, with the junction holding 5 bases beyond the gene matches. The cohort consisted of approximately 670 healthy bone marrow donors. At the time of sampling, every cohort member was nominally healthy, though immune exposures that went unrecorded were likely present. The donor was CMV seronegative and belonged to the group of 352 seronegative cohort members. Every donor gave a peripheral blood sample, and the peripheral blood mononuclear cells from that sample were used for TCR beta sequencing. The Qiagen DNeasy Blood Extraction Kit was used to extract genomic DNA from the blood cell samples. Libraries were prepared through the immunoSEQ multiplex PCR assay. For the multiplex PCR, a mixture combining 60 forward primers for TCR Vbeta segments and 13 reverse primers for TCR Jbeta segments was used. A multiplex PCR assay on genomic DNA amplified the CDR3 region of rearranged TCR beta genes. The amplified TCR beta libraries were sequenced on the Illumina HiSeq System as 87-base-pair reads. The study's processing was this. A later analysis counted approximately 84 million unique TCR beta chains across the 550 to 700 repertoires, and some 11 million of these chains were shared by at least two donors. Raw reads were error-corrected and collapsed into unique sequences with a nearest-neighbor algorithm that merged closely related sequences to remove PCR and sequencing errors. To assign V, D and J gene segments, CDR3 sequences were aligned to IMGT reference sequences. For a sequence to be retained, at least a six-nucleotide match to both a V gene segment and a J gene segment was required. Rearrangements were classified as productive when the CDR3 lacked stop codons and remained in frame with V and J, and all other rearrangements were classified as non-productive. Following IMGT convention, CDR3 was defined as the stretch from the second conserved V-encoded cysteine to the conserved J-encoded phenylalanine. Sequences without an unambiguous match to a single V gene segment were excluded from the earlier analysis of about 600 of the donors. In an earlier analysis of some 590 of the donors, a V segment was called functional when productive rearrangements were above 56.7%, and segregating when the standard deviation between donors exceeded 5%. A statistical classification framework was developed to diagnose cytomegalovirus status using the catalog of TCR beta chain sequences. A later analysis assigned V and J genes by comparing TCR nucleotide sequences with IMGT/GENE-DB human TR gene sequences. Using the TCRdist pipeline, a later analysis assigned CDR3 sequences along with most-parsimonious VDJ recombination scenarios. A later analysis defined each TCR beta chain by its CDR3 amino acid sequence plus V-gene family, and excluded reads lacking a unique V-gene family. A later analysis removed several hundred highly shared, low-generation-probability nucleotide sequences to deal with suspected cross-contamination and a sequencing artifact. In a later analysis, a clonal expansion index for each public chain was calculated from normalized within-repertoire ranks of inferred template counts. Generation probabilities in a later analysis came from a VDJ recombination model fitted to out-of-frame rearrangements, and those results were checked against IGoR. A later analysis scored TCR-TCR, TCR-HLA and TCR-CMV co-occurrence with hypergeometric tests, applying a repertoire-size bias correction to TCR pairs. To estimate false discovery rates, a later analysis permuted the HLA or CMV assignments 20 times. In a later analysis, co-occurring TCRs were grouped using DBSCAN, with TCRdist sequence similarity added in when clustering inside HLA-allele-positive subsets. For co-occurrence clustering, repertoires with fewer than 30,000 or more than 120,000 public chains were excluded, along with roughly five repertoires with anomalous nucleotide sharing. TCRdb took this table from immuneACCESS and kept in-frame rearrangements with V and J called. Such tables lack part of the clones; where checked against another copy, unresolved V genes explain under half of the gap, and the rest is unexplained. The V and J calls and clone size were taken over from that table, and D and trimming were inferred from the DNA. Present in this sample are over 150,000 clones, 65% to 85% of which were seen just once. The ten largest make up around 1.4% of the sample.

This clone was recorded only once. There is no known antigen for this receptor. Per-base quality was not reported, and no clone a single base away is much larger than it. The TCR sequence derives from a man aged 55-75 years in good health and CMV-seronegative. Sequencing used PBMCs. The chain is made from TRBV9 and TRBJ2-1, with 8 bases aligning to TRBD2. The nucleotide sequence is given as TGTGCCAGCAGCGTAGGCCGGGGGGGCTTCTACAATGAGCAGTTCTTC. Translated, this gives CASSVGRGGFYNEQFF.